The rows below give T cell receptor beta chains drawn from one sample of a study of T-cell reconstitution after alpha-beta-depleted transplantation in children. TCRdb re-called the PCR reads through MiXCR, storing one row per CDR3 protein. The sample consists of about 400,000 distinct CDR3 sequences, 20% of them appearing once. This material consisted of PBMCs from the stem cell graft donor, taken from the stem cell graft. These receptors originate from a human donor who donated a stem cell graft to a child with acute myeloid leukemia. The CDR3 runs from the conserved cysteine through the conserved F or W. A D gene is named only where the DNA matches it firmly. Some rows mark clone size as missing; the rest say once, few, many or name a class of expanded clone.

TRBJ2-7 | TRBV20-1 | many | TRBD2 | CSAISTSPHEQYF | TGCAGTGCTATCTCGACTAGCCCCCACGAGCAGTACTTC
TRBJ2-7 | TRBV5-1 | few | TRBD2 | CASSLDFLASGSEQYF | TGCGCCAGCAGCTTGGATTTTCTCGCTAGCGGGAGCGAGCAGTACTTC
TRBJ2-7 | TRBV27 | . | . | CASSRFQGGEQYF | TGTGCCAGCAGCCGATTCCAGGGGGGCGAGCAGTACTTC
TRBJ2-2 | TRBV20-1 | . | . | CSAPAGGTGTGELFF | TGCAGTGCTCCAGCGGGCGGGACGGGGACCGGGGAGCTGTTTTTT
TRBJ2-1 | TRBV11-2 | many | . | CASSSQDWFNEQFF | TGTGCCAGCAGCTCTCAGGACTGGTTCAATGAGCAGTTCTTC
TRBJ2-5 | TRBV24-1 | many | . | CATSDEETQYF | TGTGCCACCAGTGATGAAGAGACCCAGTACTTC
TRBJ2-4 | TRBV3-1 | . | . | CASSLTDSLINIQYF | TGTGCCAGCAGCCTCACCGACAGCTTGATAAACATTCAGTACTTC
TRBJ1-2 | TRBV7-2 | . | TRBD1 | CASSLTGLASGYTF | TGTGCCAGCAGCTTGACAGGGCTTGCTAGCGGCTACACCTTC
TRBJ2-7 | TRBV4-3 | . | TRBD2 | CASSQEIPSSGGYEQYF | TGCGCCAGCAGCCAAGAAATCCCAAGTAGCGGGGGATACGAGCAGTACTTC
TRBJ2-5 | TRBV20-1 | many | . | CSARAGVRQETQYF | TGCAGTGCTAGAGCGGGAGTCCGGCAAGAGACCCAGTACTTC
TRBJ2-2 | TRBV25-1 | many | . | CASNSAAAGELFF | TGTGCCAGCAACTCAGCCGCGGCCGGGGAGCTGTTTTTT
TRBJ2-1 | TRBV5-6 | few | TRBD2 | CASTILAGGFNEQFF | TGTGCCAGCACCATACTAGCGGGAGGGTTTAATGAGCAGTTCTTC
TRBJ2-7 | TRBV20-1 | . | TRBD1 | CSARRGQVIPYEQYF | TGCAGTGCTAGACGGGGACAGGTGATTCCCTACGAGCAGTACTTC
TRBJ2-5 | TRBV29-1 | . | TRBD1 | CSAGGDRGQETQYF | TGCAGCGCAGGGGGGGACAGGGGACAAGAGACCCAGTACTTC
TRBJ2-7 | TRBV12-3/TRBV12-4 | many | . | CASSDERDTGYEQYF | TGTGCCAGCAGTGATGAACGGGACACGGGCTACGAGCAGTACTTC
TRBJ1-1 | TRBV20-1 | . | . | CSASSSSNTEAFF | TGCAGTGCTAGTTCCAGCTCAAACACTGAAGCTTTCTTT
TRBJ1-4 | TRBV12-3/TRBV12-4 | . | . | CASSLGSRMTNEKLFF | TGTGCCAGCAGTTTGGGCAGCCGCATGACTAATGAAAAACTGTTTTTT
TRBJ2-7 | TRBV12-3/TRBV12-4 | . | . | CASSFKAISSYEQYF | TGTGCCAGCAGTTTTAAGGCTATCAGCTCCTACGAGCAGTACTTC
TRBJ1-5 | TRBV30 | few | TRBD1 | CAWGQGEGQPQHF | TGTGCCTGGGGACAGGGAGAGGGTCAGCCCCAGCATTTT
TRBJ2-5 | TRBV5-1 | . | TRBD2 | CASSRRLAGGSKTQYF | TGCGCCAGCAGCCGGCGACTAGCGGGAGGATCAAAGACCCAGTACTTC
TRBJ2-5 | TRBV5-1 | . | TRBD2 | CASSAAGALPETQYF | TGCGCCAGCAGCGCGGCGGGAGCCCTCCCGGAGACCCAGTACTTC
TRBJ2-7 | TRBV2 | few | . | CASSGSSEQYF | TGTGCCAGCAGTGGTTCAAGCGAGCAGTACTTC
TRBJ2-3 | TRBV10-1 | . | . | CASRGGSTDTQYF | TGCGCCAGCAGGGGAGGTTCCACAGATACGCAGTATTTT
TRBJ2-1 | TRBV12-3/TRBV12-4 | many | . | CASSLPRRSIEQFF | TGTGCCAGCAGTTTACCGAGACGGTCCATTGAGCAGTTCTTC
TRBJ2-3 | TRBV12-3/TRBV12-4 | few | TRBD2 | CASSALTSGTDTQYF | TGTGCCAGCAGTGCCCTGACTAGCGGCACAGATACGCAGTATTTT
TRBJ2-1 | TRBV5-6 | few | . | CASTALSGNEQFF | TGTGCCAGCACGGCTCTGAGTGGGAATGAGCAGTTCTTC
TRBJ2-1 | TRBV6-4 | . | . | CASSDSQEGRQFNEQFF | TGTGCCAGCAGTGACTCGCAGGAGGGTCGGCAGTTCAATGAGCAGTTCTTC
TRBJ2-7 | TRBV12-3/TRBV12-4 | many | TRBD2 | CASSLRASGITYEQYF | TGTGCCAGCAGTTTAAGGGCTAGCGGGATCACCTACGAGCAGTACTTC
TRBJ2-7 | TRBV7-6 | . | . | CASSRDTTYEQYF | TGTGCCAGCAGCCGCGATACGACCTACGAGCAGTACTTC
TRBJ2-7 | TRBV18 | few | TRBD1 | CASSPSGQGGYEQYF | TGTGCCAGCTCACCTTCGGGACAGGGGGGCTACGAGCAGTACTTC
TRBJ2-7 | TRBV20-1 | many | TRBD1 | CSAAGTGKEQYF | TGCAGTGCGGCGGGGACAGGGAAAGAGCAGTACTTC
TRBJ2-1 | TRBV10-3 | few | TRBD2 | CAINPTGLGYNEQFF | TGTGCCATCAACCCGACGGGACTAGGGTACAATGAGCAGTTCTTC
TRBJ2-1 | TRBV5-1 | . | TRBD2 | CASSSGTSQSHEQFF | TGCGCCAGCAGCTCCGGGACTAGTCAAAGCCATGAGCAGTTCTTC
TRBJ2-5 | TRBV20-1 | few | TRBD1 | CSARGTGVQETQYF | TGCAGTGCTAGAGGAACAGGGGTGCAAGAGACCCAGTACTTC
TRBJ2-3 | TRBV5-1 | . | . | CASSPGDTDTQYF | TGCGCCAGCAGCCCTGGAGACACAGATACGCAGTATTTT
TRBJ1-5 | TRBV9 | many | TRBD1 | CASSPDRGLNVTQHF | TGTGCCAGCAGCCCAGACAGGGGATTGAATGTGACCCAGCATTTT
TRBJ2-7 | TRBV9 | many | TRBD1 | CASSPTGYEQYF | TGTGCCAGCAGCCCGACAGGGTACGAGCAGTACTTC
TRBJ2-2 | TRBV5-1 | few | . | CASSLVTGAGGELFF | TGCGCCAGCAGCTTGGTGACGGGAGCAGGAGGGGAGCTGTTTTTT
TRBJ1-1 | TRBV12-3/TRBV12-4 | . | . | CASSPIRGAGEAFF | TGTGCCAGCAGTCCGATCAGGGGCGCTGGTGAAGCTTTCTTT
TRBJ1-1 | TRBV4-3 | . | . | CASSPWGSTEAFF | TGCGCCAGCAGCCCATGGGGTTCCACTGAAGCTTTCTTT
TRBJ2-1 | TRBV11-3 | . | TRBD2 | CASSPSSGSSYNEQFF | TGTGCCAGCAGCCCATCTAGCGGGAGCTCCTACAATGAGCAGTTCTTC
TRBJ2-5 | TRBV12-3/TRBV12-4 | few | . | CASSLPDSQETQYF | TGTGCCAGCAGTTTACCCGACTCACAAGAGACCCAGTACTTC
TRBJ2-7 | TRBV4-3 | few | TRBD1 | CASSRDTGGPSYEQYF | TGCGCCAGCAGCCGAGATACAGGGGGCCCATCCTACGAGCAGTACTTC
TRBJ1-1 | TRBV28 | few | TRBD1 | CASRVGQVRTEAFF | TGTGCCAGCAGGGTAGGACAGGTACGGACTGAAGCTTTCTTT
TRBJ1-4 | TRBV9 | . | TRBD1 | CASSPGTGEVEKLFF | TGTGCCAGCAGCCCGGGGACAGGGGAAGTAGAAAAACTGTTTTTT
TRBJ1-1 | TRBV12-3/TRBV12-4 | few | . | CASRGGTENTEAFF | TGTGCCAGCAGGGGAGGGACGGAGAACACTGAAGCTTTCTTT
TRBJ2-1 | TRBV5-1 | . | TRBD2 | CASSSQMVAGGSYNEQFF | TGCGCCAGCAGTTCTCAGATGGTAGCGGGAGGGTCCTACAATGAGCAGTTCTTC
TRBJ2-1 | TRBV20-1 | . | TRBD2 | CSAGGSGSSYNEQFF | TGCAGTGCGGGGGGTAGCGGGAGCTCCTACAATGAGCAGTTCTTC
TRBJ2-7 | TRBV4-1 | . | . | CASSQEALHYEQYF | TGCGCCAGCAGCCAAGAGGCCCTGCACTACGAGCAGTACTTC
TRBJ2-1 | TRBV15 | many | . | CATSRGHGQQYNEQFF | TGTGCCACCAGCAGAGGACATGGACAGCAATACAATGAGCAGTTCTTC
TRBJ2-7 | TRBV20-1 | . | TRBD1 | CSAPAQGVYEQYF | TGCAGTGCCCCGGCACAGGGGGTTTACGAGCAGTACTTC